The rows below give T cell receptor beta chains drawn from one sample of a study of T-cell memory formation after mild COVID-19. TCRdb independently ran MiXCR on the 5' RACE reads; one entry per CDR3 protein. The sample lists 470,000 or so distinct CDR3 sequences, under 20% occurring once. The sequencing input was PBMCs or a T cell subset sorted from them (not recorded which). The source is a man younger than 35 who had mild COVID-19 (a few samples of this study predate the infection). Cell type and time point are not known. Each CDR3 is given with its conserved first and last residue. Fields, in order: D gene, V gene, clone size, J gene, CDR3 DNA, CDR3 protein. A D gene is named only where the DNA matches it firmly. Not every row has a clone size; where given, it reads once, few, many or a size class.

TRBD1	TRBV15	-	TRBJ2-1	TGTGCCACCAGCATGGACAGGGTTGGTGCCTACAATGAGCAGTTCTTC	CATSMDRVGAYNEQFF
-	TRBV4-3	many	TRBJ1-3	TGCGCCAGCAGCCAAGTTTACGGTGGAAACACCATATATTTT	CASSQVYGGNTIYF
-	TRBV7-2	few	TRBJ1-2	TGTGCCAGCACAGTAAATTTGGGGCTCTCGGACTATGGCTACACCTTC	CASTVNLGLSDYGYTF
TRBD2	TRBV20-1	-	TRBJ2-1	TGCAGTGCTAGCCGGGGGGTCAACAATGAGCAGTTCTTC	CSASRGVNNEQFF
-	TRBV7-9	few	TRBJ2-2	TGTGCCAGCAGCTTATCTGCAATGAACACCGGGGAGCTGTTTTTT	CASSLSAMNTGELFF
-	TRBV6-5	few	TRBJ1-5	TGTGCCAGCAGTTCCATTAACGTGAGGAGCAATCAGCCCCAGCATTTT	CASSSINVRSNQPQHF
TRBD1	TRBV12-3/TRBV12-4	-	TRBJ2-1	TGTGCCAGCAGTTCTCCGACAGGGACGACCGGGCAGTTCTTC	CASSSPTGTTGQFF
TRBD1	TRBV4-1	-	TRBJ1-2	TGCGCCAGCAGCCAAGGGCAGGGGGCCTATGGCTACACCTTC	CASSQGQGAYGYTF
-	TRBV4-3	few	TRBJ1-2	TGCGCCAGCAGCCAAGATCCCAGCACCCACTATGGCTACACCTTC	CASSQDPSTHYGYTF
TRBD2	TRBV7-2	-	TRBJ2-5	TGTGCCAGCCTGTTACTAGCGGGGCTCGAAGAGACCCAGTACTTC	CASLLLAGLEETQYF
-	TRBV19	few	TRBJ1-1	TGTGCCAGTAGTATGGGGCCAACTCTGGATCGAGACACTGAAGCTTTCTTT	CASSMGPTLDRDTEAFF
-	TRBV4-3	many	TRBJ2-7	TGCGCCAGCAGCGGCAGCATGGGCAGGGGTGCCGAGCAGTACTTC	CASSGSMGRGAEQYF
TRBD2	TRBV2	few	TRBJ2-1	TGTGCCAGCACGAAGCGGGGGGACTACAATGAGCAGTTCTTC	CASTKRGDYNEQFF
TRBD1	TRBV7-2	few	TRBJ1-2	TGTGCCAGCAGCCTGAACAGGGGGCTAAGTGGCTACACCTTC	CASSLNRGLSGYTF
-	TRBV5-1	many	TRBJ2-1	TGCGCCAGCAGCAGCAGGGGCCAACTCGGCAATGAGCAGTTCTTC	CASSSRGQLGNEQFF
-	TRBV7-2	-	TRBJ2-2	TGTGCCAGCAGCACCAGTTACCACCCCGGGGAGCTGTTTTTT	CASSTSYHPGELFF
-	TRBV7-9	-	TRBJ2-5	TGTGCCAGCAGCTACAGGGTAACAGGGACCCAGTACTTC	CASSYRVTGTQYF
-	TRBV7-9	-	TRBJ2-1	TGTGCCAGCAGCCTTGGGACTTCGCCGGAGTTCTTC	CASSLGTSPEFF
-	TRBV4-1	-	TRBJ2-1	TGCGCCAGCAGCCAAGAAGGGCCAAGAAATGAGCAGTTCTTC	CASSQEGPRNEQFF
-	TRBV9	few	TRBJ1-2	TGTGCCAGCAGCGTGTTAGGCGGGGCGAAAGGCTACACCTTC	CASSVLGGAKGYTF
-	TRBV19	many	TRBJ1-2	TGTGCCAGCCAACCGGGGACGGCCTATGGCTACACCTTC	CASQPGTAYGYTF
-	TRBV5-1	-	TRBJ2-6	TGCGCCAGCAGCGGAGGGGGGGCAAGTTCTGGGGCCAACGTCCTGACTTTC	CASSGGGASSGANVLTF
TRBD1	TRBV18	few	TRBJ2-4	TGTGCCAGCTCAACAACCGGGACAGAAAACATTCAGTACTTC	CASSTTGTENIQYF
-	TRBV19	few	TRBJ1-3	TGTGCCAGTAGATATCTTGGGGTCTCTGGAAACACCATATATTTT	CASRYLGVSGNTIYF
TRBD1	TRBV7-8	few	TRBJ2-1	TGTGCCAGCAGCTTAACAGGGGAGATCTACAATGAGCAGTTCTTC	CASSLTGEIYNEQFF
TRBD1	TRBV5-1	few	TRBJ2-7	TGCGCCAGCAGCTTGCCTGGGACAGGGTTGTACGAGCAGTACTTC	CASSLPGTGLYEQYF
-	TRBV7-4	-	TRBJ2-3	TGTGCCAGCAGCCCAGCCGGGCTTCCAAGGGGCACTACAGATACGCAGTATTTT	CASSPAGLPRGTTDTQYF
-	TRBV6-6	once	TRBJ2-1	TGTGCCAGCAACCCCGGGACATGGTCCTACAATGAGCAGTTCTTC	CASNPGTWSYNEQFF
-	TRBV7-2	-	TRBJ2-2	TGTGCCAGCAGCTTATGGTCCGGGGGCGGGACCGGGGAGCTGTTTTTT	CASSLWSGGGTGELFF
-	TRBV12-3/TRBV12-4	-	TRBJ2-5	TGTGCCAGCCGCCCGACTCAACAGGGCTACCAAGAGACCCAGTACTTC	CASRPTQQGYQETQYF
TRBD1	TRBV5-1	-	TRBJ1-1	TGCGCCAGCAGCTTGGAGGGACAGGGACTTTCCACTGAAGCTTTCTTT	CASSLEGQGLSTEAFF
TRBD1	TRBV5-1	few	TRBJ1-1	TGCGCCAGCACCCGGACAGGGGGAAGAACTGAAGCTTTCTTT	CASTRTGGRTEAFF